This T cell receptor beta chain was recorded in a study of shared clonotypes between healthy human individuals. Clones were read by immunoSEQ multiplex PCR, and TCRdb kept only the in-frame ones, dropping some. The repertoire holds about 1,900,000 clones, with about 95% as singletons. Cells designated naive CD8 were CD45RO-negative and were positively selected for CCR7, with terminally differentiated effector memory CD45RA+ cells excluded. Germline values: CDR1 SEHNR, CDR2 FQNEAQ (reference sequence). The CDR3 contains 16 residues. Between the trimmed V and J ends, which lost 0 bases and 2 bases, there was a span of 14 bases.

The specimen sequenced was naive CD8+ T cells sorted from blood. V is TRBV7-9 and J is TRBJ2-7; maybe TRBD1 (6 bases). The clonotype comes from a man between 18 and 29 years old in good health. The CDR3 loop reads CASSLATGAGPYEQYF. CDR3 DNA: TGTGCCAGCAGCTTAGCGACAGGAGCCGGCCCCTACGAGCAGTACTTC.